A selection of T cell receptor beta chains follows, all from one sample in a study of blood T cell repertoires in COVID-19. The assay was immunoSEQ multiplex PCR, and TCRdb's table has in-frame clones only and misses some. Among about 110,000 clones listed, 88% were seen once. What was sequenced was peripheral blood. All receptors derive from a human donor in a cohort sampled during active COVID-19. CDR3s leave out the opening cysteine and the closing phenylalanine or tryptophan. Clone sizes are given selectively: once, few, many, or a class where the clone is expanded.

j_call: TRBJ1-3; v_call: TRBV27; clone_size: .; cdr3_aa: ASSLGAQGGSGNTIY
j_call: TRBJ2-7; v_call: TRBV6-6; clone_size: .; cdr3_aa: ASSYKAGVLDEQY
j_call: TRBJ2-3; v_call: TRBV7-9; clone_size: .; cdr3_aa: ASSLESGGAGTQY
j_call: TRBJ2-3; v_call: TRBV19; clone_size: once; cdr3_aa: ASSLGQVTDTQY
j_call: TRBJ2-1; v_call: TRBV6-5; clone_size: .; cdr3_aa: ASSYADRADEQF
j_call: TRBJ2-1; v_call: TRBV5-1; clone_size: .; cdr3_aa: ASSLVEARLAAALSYNEQF
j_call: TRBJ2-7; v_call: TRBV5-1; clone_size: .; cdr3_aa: ASREREPYEQY
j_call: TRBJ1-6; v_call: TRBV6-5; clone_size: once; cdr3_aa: ASSSLGVHNSPLH
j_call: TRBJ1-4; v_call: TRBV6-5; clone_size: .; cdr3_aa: ASSYSNRVREKLF
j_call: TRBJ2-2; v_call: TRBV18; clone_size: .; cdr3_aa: ASSPTTGVTGELF
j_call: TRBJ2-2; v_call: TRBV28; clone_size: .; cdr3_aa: ASSSPGETGELF
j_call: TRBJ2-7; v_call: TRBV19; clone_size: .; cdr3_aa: ASSIGSSYEQY
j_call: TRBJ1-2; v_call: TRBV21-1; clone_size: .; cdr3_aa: ASSKRGTAQIGYYGYT
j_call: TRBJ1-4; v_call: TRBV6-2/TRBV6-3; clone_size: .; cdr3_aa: ASSYSAEGGEKLF
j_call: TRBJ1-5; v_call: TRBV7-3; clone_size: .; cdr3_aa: ASSLRGTGGNQPQH
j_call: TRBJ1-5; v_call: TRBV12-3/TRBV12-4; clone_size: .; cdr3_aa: ASSLGFNQPQH
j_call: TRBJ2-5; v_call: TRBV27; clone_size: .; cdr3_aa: ASSPRSRGETQY
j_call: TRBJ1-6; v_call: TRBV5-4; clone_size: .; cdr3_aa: ASSSAGQARDSPLH
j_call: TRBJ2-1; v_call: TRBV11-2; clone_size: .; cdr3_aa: ASSSSTSAAQF
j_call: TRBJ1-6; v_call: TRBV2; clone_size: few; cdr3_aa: ASSEEGQHNSPLH
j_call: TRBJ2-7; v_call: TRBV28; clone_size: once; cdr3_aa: ASSTFRGQGAREQY
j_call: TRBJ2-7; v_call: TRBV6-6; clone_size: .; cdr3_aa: ASSPGLAGSYEQY
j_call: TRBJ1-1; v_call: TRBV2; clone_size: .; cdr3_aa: ASMKGQGTGAEAF
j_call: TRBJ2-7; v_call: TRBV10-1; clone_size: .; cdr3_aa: ASSDTGGSSYEQY
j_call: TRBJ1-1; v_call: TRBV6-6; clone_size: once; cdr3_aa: ASRSNGATEAF
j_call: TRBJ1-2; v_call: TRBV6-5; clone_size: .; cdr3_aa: ASSYLEGTGIGYT
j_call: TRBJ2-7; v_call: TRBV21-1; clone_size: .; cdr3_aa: ASSSESSYEQY
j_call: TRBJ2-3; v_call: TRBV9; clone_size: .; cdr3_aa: ASSTPGGNTDTQY
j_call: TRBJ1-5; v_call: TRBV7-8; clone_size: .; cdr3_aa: ASSVGDRGMLEPQH
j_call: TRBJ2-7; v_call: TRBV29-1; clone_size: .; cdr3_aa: SVMTSGEDEQY
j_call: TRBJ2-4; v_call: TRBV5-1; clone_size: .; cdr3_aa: ASSLGHHGDIQY
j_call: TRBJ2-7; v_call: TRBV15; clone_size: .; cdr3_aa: ATSRERAMSSYEQY
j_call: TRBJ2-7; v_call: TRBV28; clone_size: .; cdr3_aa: ASSRIAGSYEQY
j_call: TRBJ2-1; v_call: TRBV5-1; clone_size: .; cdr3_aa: ASSLAYAGGDNEQF
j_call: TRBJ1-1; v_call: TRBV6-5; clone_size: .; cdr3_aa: ASSSDMNTEAF
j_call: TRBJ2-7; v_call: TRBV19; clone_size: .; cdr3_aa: ASSNPGQGVFYEQY
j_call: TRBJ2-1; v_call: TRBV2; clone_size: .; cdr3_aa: ASRDRAGLASLYNEQF
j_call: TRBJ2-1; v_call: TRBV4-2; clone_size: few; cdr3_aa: ASSQDRTVAEQF
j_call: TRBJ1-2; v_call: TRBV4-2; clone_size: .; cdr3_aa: ASSQAGGYT
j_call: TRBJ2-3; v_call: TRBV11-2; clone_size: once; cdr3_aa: ASSYTGTSGGTQY
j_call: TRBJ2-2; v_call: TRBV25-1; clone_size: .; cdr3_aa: ASSDLLGFTGELF
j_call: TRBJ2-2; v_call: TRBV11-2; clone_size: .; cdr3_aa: ASRDTPNTGELF
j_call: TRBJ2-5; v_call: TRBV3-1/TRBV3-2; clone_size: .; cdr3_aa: ASSQGGQKETQY
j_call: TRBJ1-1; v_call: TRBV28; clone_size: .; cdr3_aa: ASSRLRTAEAF
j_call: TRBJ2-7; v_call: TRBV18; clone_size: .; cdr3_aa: ASSPPTSGGSSSYEQY
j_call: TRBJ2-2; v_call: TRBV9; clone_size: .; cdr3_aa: ASSVTDTGELF
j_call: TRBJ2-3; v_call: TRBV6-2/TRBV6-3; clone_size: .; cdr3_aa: ASSYREIDTQY
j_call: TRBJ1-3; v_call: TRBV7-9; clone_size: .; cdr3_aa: ASSTDRDAGNTIY
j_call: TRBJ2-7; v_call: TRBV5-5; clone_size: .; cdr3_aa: ASSTTGGEQY
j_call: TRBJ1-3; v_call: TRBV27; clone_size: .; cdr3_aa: ASSPQGGGNTIY
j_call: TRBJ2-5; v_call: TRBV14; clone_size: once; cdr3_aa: ASSQGLGTGQETQY
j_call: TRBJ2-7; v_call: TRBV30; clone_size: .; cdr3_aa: AWSGPISEQY